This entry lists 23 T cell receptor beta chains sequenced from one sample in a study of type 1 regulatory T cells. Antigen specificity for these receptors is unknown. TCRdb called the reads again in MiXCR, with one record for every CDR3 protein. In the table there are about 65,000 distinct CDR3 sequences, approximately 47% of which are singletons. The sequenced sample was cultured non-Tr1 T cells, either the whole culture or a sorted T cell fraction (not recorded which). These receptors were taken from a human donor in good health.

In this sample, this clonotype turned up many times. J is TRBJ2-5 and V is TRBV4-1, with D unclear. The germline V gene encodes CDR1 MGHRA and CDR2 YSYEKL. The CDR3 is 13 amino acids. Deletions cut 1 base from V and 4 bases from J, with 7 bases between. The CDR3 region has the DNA TGCGCCAGCAGCCAAGCCCTGGTAGAGACCCAGTACTTC. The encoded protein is CASSQALVETQYF.

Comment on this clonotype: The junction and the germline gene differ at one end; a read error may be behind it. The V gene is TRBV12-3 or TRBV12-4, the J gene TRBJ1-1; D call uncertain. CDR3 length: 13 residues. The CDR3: CASGFGRNTEAFF. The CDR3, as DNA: TGTGCCAGCGGTTTCGGGCGGAACACTGAAGCTTTCTTT.

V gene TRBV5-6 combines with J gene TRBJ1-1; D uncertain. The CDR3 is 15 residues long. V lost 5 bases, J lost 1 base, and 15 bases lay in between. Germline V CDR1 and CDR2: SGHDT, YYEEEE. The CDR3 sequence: CASSLHSYRNTEAFF. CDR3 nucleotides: TGTGCCAGCAGTCTACACTCTTACAGGAACACTGAAGCTTTCTTT.

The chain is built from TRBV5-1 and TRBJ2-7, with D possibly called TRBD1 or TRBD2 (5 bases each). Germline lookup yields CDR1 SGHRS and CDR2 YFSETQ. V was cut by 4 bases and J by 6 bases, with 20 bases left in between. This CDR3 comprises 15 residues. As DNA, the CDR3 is TGCGCCAGCAGCACCGGGACGGCCCTTACACCCGAGCAGTACTTC. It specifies CASSTGTALTPEQYF.

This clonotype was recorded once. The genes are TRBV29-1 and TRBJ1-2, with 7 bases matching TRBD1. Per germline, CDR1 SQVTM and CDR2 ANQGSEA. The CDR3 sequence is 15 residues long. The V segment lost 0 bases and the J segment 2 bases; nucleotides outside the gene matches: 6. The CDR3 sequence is CSVEDQGTANYGYTF. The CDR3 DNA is TGCAGCGTTGAAGATCAGGGGACAGCGAACTATGGCTACACCTTC. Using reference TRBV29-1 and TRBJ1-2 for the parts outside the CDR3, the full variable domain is SAVISQKPSRDICQRGTSLTIQCQVDSQVTMMFWYRQQPGQSLTLIATANQGSEATYESGFVIDKFPISRPNLTFSTLTVSNMSPEDSSIYLCSVEDQGTANYGYTFGSGTRLTVV.

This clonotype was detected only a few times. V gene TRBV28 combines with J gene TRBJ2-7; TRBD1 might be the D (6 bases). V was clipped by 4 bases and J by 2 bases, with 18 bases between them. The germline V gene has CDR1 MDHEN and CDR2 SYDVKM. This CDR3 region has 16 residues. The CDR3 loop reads CASSSHRDIRTYEQYF. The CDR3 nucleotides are TGTGCCAGCAGTTCCCATCGGGACATAAGGACCTACGAGCAGTACTTC.

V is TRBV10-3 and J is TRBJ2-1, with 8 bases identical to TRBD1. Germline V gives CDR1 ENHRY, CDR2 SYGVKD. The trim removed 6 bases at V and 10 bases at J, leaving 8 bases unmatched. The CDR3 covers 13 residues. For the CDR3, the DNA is TGTGCCATCAGGGGGGCAGGGGGCTACGAGCAGTTCTTC. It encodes CAIRGAGGYEQFF.

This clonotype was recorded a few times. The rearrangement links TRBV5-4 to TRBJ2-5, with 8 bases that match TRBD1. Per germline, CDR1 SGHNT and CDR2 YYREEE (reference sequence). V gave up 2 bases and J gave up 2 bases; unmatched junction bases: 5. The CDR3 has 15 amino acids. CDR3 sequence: CASSFQGATQETQYF. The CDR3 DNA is TGTGCCAGCAGCTTTCAGGGGGCTACTCAAGAGACCCAGTACTTC.

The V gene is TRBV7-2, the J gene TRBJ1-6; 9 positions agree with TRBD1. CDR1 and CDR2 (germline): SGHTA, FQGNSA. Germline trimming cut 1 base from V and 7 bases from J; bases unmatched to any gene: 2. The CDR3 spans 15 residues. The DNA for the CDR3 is TGTGCCAGCAGCTTAGGAGGGACAGGGAATTCACCCCTCCACTTT. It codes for CASSLGGTGNSPLHF.

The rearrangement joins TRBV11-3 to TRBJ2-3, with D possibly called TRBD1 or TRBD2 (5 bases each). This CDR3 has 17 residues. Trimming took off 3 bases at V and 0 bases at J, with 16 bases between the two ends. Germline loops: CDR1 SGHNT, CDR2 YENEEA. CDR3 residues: CASSLGVGARSTDTQYF. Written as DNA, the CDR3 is TGTGCCAGCAGCTTGGGGGTCGGGGCCCGTAGCACAGATACGCAGTATTTT.

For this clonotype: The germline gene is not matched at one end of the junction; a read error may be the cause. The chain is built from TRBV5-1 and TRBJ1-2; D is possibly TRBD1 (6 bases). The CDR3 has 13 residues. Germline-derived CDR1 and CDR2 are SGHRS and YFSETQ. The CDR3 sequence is CASRYGQNYGYTF. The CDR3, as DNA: TGTGCCAGCAGATACGGACAGAACTATGGCTACACCTTC.

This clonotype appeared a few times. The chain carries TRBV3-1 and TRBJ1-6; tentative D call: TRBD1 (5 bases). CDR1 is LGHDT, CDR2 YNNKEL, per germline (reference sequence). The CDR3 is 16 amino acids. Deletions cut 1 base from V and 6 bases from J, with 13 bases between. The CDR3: CASSQVGGVFNSPLHF. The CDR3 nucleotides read TGTGCCAGCAGCCAAGTAGGAGGGGTCTTTAATTCACCCCTCCACTTT.

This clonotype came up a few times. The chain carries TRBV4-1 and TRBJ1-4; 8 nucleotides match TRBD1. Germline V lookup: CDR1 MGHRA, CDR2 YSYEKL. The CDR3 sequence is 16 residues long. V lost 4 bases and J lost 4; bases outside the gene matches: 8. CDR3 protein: CASSLEGTGGNEKLFF. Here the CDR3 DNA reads TGCGCCAGCAGCCTCGAGGGTACAGGGGGTAATGAAAAACTGTTTTTT.

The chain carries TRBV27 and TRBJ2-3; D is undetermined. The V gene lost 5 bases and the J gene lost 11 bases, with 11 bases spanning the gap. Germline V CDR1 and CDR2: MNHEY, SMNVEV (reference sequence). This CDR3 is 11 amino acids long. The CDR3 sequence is CASSMGPWQYF. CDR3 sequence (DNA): TGTGCCAGCAGTATGGGCCCTTGGCAGTATTTT.

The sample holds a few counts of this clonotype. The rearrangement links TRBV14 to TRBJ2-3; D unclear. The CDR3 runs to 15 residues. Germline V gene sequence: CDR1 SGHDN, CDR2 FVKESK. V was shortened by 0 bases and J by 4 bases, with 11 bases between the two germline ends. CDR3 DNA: TGTGCCAGCAGCCAAGATCGGGCTCCGGCAGATACGCAGTATTTT. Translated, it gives CASSQDRAPADTQYF.

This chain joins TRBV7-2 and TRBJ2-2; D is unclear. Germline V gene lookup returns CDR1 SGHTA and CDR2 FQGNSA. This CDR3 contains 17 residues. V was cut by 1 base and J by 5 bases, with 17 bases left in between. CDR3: CASSLVAGSVDTGELFF. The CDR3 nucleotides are TGTGCCAGCAGCTTAGTAGCAGGTTCGGTCGATACCGGGGAGCTGTTTTTT.

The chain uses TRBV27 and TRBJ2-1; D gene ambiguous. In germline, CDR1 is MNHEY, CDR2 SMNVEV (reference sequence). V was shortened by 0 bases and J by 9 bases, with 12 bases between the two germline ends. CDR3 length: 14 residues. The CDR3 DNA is TGTGCCAGCAGTTTATCCGCGGCCAGTGTTGAGCAGTTCTTC. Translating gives CASSLSAASVEQFF.

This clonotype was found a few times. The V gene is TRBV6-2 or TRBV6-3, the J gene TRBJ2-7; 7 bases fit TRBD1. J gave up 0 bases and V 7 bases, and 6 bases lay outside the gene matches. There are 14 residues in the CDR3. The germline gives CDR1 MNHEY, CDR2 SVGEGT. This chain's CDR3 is CASKIRDSSYEQYF. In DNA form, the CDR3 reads TGTGCCAGCAAAATCCGGGACAGCTCCTACGAGCAGTACTTC.

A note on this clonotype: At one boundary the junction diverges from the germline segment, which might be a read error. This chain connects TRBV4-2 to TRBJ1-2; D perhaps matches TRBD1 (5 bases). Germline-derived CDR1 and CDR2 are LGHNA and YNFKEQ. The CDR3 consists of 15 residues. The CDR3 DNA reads TGTGCCAGCGGCCAAGGGGTAGTGGCAGCCTATGGCTACACCTTC. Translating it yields CASGQGVVAAYGYTF.

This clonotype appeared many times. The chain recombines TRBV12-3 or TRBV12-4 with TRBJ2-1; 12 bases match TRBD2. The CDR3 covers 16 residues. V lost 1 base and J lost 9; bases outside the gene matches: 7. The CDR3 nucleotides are TGTGCCAGCAGTTTAGAAACTAGCGGGGGGCCCCGTGAGCAGTTCTTC. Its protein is CASSLETSGGPREQFF.

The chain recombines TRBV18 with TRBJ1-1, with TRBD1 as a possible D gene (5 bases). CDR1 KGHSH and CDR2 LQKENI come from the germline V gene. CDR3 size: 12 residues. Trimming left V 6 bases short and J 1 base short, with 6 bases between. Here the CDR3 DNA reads TGTGCCAGCTCTACAGGGAACACTGAAGCTTTCTTT. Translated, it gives CASSTGNTEAFF.

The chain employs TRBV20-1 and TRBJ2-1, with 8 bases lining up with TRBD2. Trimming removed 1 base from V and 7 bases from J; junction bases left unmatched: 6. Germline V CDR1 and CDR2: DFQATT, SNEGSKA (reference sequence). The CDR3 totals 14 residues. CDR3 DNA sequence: TGCAGTGCTAGAGTCCCGGGGGGGCTTAATGAGCAGTTCTTC. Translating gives CSARVPGGLNEQFF.

The CDR3 nucleotides are TGTGCCAGCAGCTTGTTGGGGGCACTAGCGGGGGGGGATACGCAGTATTTT. Its translation: CASSLLGALAGGDTQYF. The chain uses TRBV5-6 and TRBJ2-3; TRBD2 agrees at 13 bases. The V segment lost 1 base and the J segment 6 bases; nucleotides outside the gene matches: 8. Germline CDR1 SGHDT, CDR2 YYEEEE. The CDR3 extends over 17 amino acids.